This TCR beta chain was found in a study of T cells in Graves' hyperthyroidism and ophthalmopathy. What was amplified from RNA transcripts were TCR beta CDR3 regions. The HTBI primer set served for first-round RT-PCR of the TCR CDR3. TCRdb re-analysed the multiplex PCR reads in MiXCR, keeping a single row per CDR3 protein. The sample shows around 570,000 distinct CDR3 sequences, 15% to 20% of them seen only once. The V gene lost 7 bases and the J gene lost 1 base, with 11 bases spanning the gap. The CDR3 loop spans 13 amino acids. CDR1 and CDR2 from the germline V gene are SGHAT and FQNNGV. This clonotype was recorded once. A read error is possible here, since a much larger clone lies one base away.

J is TRBJ2-7 and V is TRBV11-2, with D unresolved. The sequence was obtained from a man aged 35-49 years with Graves' ophthalmopathy. Sequenced: blood. The CDR3 loop reads CASINSQSYEQYF. The CDR3 DNA is TGTGCCAGCATAAACTCCCAGTCCTACGAGCAGTACTTC.